This T cell receptor beta chain was found in a study of T cell responses to AZD1222 COVID-19 vaccine. Study-wide findings and caveats: No repertoire was sampled before or during the peak T cell response, only after it.

Clones were sequenced by immunoSEQ multiplex PCR, and TCRdb holds only the in-frame ones, with some missing. The sample has roughly 80,000 clones; 70% to 90% are singletons. Note on this clone: Antigen: not known.

The sequencing used peripheral blood, collected on day 0 of MenACWY control vaccination. The sequence was obtained from an adult in good health.

DNA of the CDR3: TGTGCCAGCAGCTTATCCCAGTTAAATTCACCCCTCCACTTT. Residues: CASSLSQLNSPLHF. V gene TRBV11-2 combines with J gene TRBJ1-6, with no clear D. Per the germline V gene, CDR1 is SGHAT and CDR2 is FQNNGV. V lost 2 bases to trimming and J lost 7 bases, with 9 bases between them. The CDR3 loop spans 14 amino acids.